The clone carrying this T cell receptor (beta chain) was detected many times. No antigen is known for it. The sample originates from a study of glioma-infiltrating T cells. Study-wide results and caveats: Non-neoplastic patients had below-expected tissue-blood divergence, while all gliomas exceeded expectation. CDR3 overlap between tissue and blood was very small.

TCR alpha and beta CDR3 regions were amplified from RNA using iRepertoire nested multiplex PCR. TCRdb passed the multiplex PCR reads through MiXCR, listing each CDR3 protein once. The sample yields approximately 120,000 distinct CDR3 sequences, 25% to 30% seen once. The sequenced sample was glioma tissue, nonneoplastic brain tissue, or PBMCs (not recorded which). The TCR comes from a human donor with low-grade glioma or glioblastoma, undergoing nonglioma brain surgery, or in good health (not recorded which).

CDR3 region: CASSSLSGGPSYNEQFF. In DNA, the CDR3 is TGTGCCAGCAGTTCCCTGAGCGGGGGGCCATCCTACAATGAGCAGTTCTTC. V and J are TRBV28 and TRBJ2-1; TRBD2 matches at 9 bases. The CDR3 contains 17 residues. The V and J ends lost 4 bases and 1 base, in that order; junction bases with no gene match: 8. Germline V lookup: CDR1 MDHEN, CDR2 SYDVKM.